The 6 T cell receptor beta chains in this list originate from one sample, sequenced in a study of blood T cell repertoires in COVID-19. TCRdb keeps only in-frame clones here, not all; method: immunoSEQ multiplex PCR. The repertoire holds some 130,000 clones, about 79% seen once, with approximately 3.9% in the top ten. The sample consisted of peripheral blood. These receptors all come from a woman aged 80 or over with acute or convalescent COVID-19.

This chain links TRBV30 with TRBJ1-2; the D is unclear. This CDR3 has 14 residues. Trimming removed 0 bases at V and 8 bases at J, with 16 bases between. The germline V gene has CDR1 GTSNPN and CDR2 SVGIG (reference sequence). CDR3 coding DNA: TGTGCCTGGAGTGTAGGGAGAACCGAAGGAGGCTACACCTTC. It yields the protein CAWSVGRTEGGYTF.

For the CDR3, the DNA is TGTGCCAGCAGCGTAGTGGGGAGCACCGGGGAGCTGTTTTTT. The encoded protein is CASSVVGSTGELFF. The chain couples TRBV9 to TRBJ2-2; maybe TRBD2 (5 bases). The germline CDR1 and CDR2 sequences are SGDLS and YYNGEE. Trimming removed 0 bases at V and 4 bases at J, with 7 bases between. The CDR3 sequence is 14 residues long.

The chain combines TRBV5-1 with TRBJ2-3, with TRBD2 matching 12 bases. The CDR3 covers 22 residues. The V gene's germline CDR1 is SGHRS and CDR2 YFSETQ. V dropped 0 bases and J dropped 1; count of bases not matched to a gene: 18. CDR3 sequence (DNA): TGCGCCAGCAGCTTGGCCGGGCTAGCGGGAGGGCCGTTATCCACACGCACAGATACGCAGTATTTT. Its protein is CASSLAGLAGGPLSTRTDTQYF.

The chain is built from TRBV19 and TRBJ2-1; TRBD2 matches at 12 bases. Germline V gene data show CDR1 as LNHDA and CDR2 as SQIVND (reference sequence). The CDR3 extends over 16 amino acids. V lost 5 bases and J lost 0; bases outside the gene matches: 2. The CDR3 DNA sequence: TGTGCCAGTAGTGTGACTAGCGGGAGCTCCTACAATGAGCAGTTCTTC. This translates into CASSVTSGSSYNEQFF.

The rearrangement joins TRBV7-9 to TRBJ1-2, with 10 positions matching TRBD1. The CDR3 has 15 residues. Germline assignment: CDR1 SEHNR and CDR2 FQNEAQ (reference sequence). The trim removed 3 bases at V and 6 bases at J, leaving 7 bases unmatched. DNA for the CDR3: TGTGCCAGCAGCTTTTCGGACAGGGGGTGGAATGGCTACACCTTC. Amino acid sequence: CASSFSDRGWNGYTF.

V is TRBV28 and J is TRBJ2-2, with D maybe TRBD1 (6 bases). Germline V gives CDR1 MDHEN, CDR2 SYDVKM. Trimming cost V 4 bases and J 6 bases, with 6 bases left between them. The CDR3 loop spans 12 amino acids. The CDR3 spells CASSYRAGELFF. The CDR3 bases are TGTGCCAGCAGTTACAGGGCCGGGGAGCTGTTTTTT.